This TCR beta chain was sequenced for a study of early T cells in non-severe SARS-CoV-2 infection. The wider study: Bulk RNA from unsorted whole blood was sequenced; chains were unpaired. Study findings and constraints: Anti-spike CD8 specificities were favored by VDJdb matching, whose results missed private and CD4 specificities.

Individual cDNA molecules were tagged with unique molecular identifiers, the study reported. TCRdb analysed the 5' RACE reads with MiXCR anew, one entry per CDR3 protein. The repertoire has around 57,000 distinct CDR3 sequences, approximately 8% of them found once; the top ten carry approximately 9.8%. The CDR3 runs to 14 residues. CDR1 DFQATT and CDR2 SNEGSKA come from the germline V gene (reference sequence). With 4 bases removed from V and 6 bases from J, the gap between germline ends came to 16 bases. In this sample, this clonotype turned up a few times. No antigen is known for it. This TCR came from an adult who was a healthcare worker with PCR-confirmed SARS-CoV-2 infection or an uninfected control (not recorded which). Sample: whole blood. The chain recombines TRBV20-1 with TRBJ1-5; TRBD1 is a possible D gene (5 bases). Here the CDR3 reads CSANPGRVGQPQHF. In DNA form, the CDR3 reads TGCAGTGCTAACCCCGGCAGGGTAGGTCAGCCCCAGCATTTT.